Shown below are 13 T cell receptor beta chains from a single sample sequenced in a study of neurological immune-mediated disorders. TCRdb reanalysed the 5' RACE reads using MiXCR and keeps one entry per CDR3 protein. The sample records around 18,000 distinct CDR3 sequences, under 35% being singletons. The sequenced material came from PBMCs. The receptors stem from a man aged 45 to 65 with HTLV-1-associated myelopathy (HAM/TSP).

This clonotype showed up many times. V is TRBV12-3 or TRBV12-4 and J is TRBJ2-7; the match to TRBD2 covers 14 bases. CDR3 length: 17 residues. V lost 5 bases, J lost 4 bases, and 10 bases stayed unmatched. CDR3: CASSAQGTSGSWYEQYF. CDR3 DNA sequence: TGTGCCAGCAGTGCACAGGGGACTAGCGGGAGTTGGTACGAGCAGTACTTC.

The J gene is TRBJ2-2, the V gene TRBV6-5; D not certain. Trimming shortened V by 6 bases and J by 6 bases, and 11 bases separated the two germline ends. The germline gives CDR1 MNHEY, CDR2 SVGAGI. This CDR3 is built from 13 residues. The CDR3 DNA is TGTGCCAGCAGCATTTTAGACCCCGGGGAGCTGTTTTTT. Amino acids: CASSILDPGELFF.

The rearrangement links TRBV5-1 to TRBJ2-3; the D gene is possibly TRBD1 (5 bases). V lost 4 bases and J lost 4, with 13 bases in between. Germline CDR1 is SGHRS and CDR2 is YFSETQ. The CDR3 runs 14 residues. CDR3 residues: CASSLSTAPDTQYF. In DNA form, the CDR3 reads TGCGCCAGCAGCCTATCGACAGCCCCAGATACGCAGTATTTT.

A few counts support this clonotype. The chain employs TRBV7-2 and TRBJ2-1; D assignment may be TRBD1 or TRBD2 (6 bases each). Deletions cut 5 bases from V and 6 bases from J, with 14 bases between. Germline CDR1 is SGHTA and CDR2 is FQGNSA. The CDR3 has 14 residues. The CDR3 here is CASSPQGTVNEQFF. CDR3 sequence (DNA): TGTGCCAGCAGCCCTCAGGGGACTGTCAATGAGCAGTTCTTC. The full variable domain, rest sourced from reference TRBV7-2 and TRBJ2-1, is GAGVSQSPSNKVTEKGKDVELRCDPISGHTALYWYRQSLGQGLEFLIYFQGNSAPDKSGLPSDRFSAERTGGSVSTLTIQRTQQEDSAVYLCASSPQGTVNEQFFGPGTRLTVL.

This clonotype is deemed medium-sized (0.01 to 0.1%). This chain joins TRBV4-1 and TRBJ2-3, with 9 bases aligning to TRBD2. Germline V gene lookup returns CDR1 MGHRA and CDR2 YSYEKL. The V gene end was trimmed by 0 bases and the J gene end by 8 bases; junction bases not matched to a gene: 15. The CDR3 extends over 18 amino acids. The CDR3 nucleotides are TGCGCCAGCAGCCAAGACGGCAGGGGCGGGAGGGCCTTTCGTACGCAGTATTTT. Translation: CASSQDGRGGRAFRTQYF.

The rearrangement joins TRBV20-1 to TRBJ2-1; 12 bases align to TRBD2. After removal of 5 bases from V and 5 bases from J, the junction contained 4 bases not matched to a gene. Germline V gives CDR1 DFQATT, CDR2 SNEGSKA (reference sequence). CDR3 length: 14 amino acids. The CDR3: CSAGRLAGDNEQFF. The CDR3 coding sequence is TGCAGTGCTGGGAGACTAGCGGGGGACAATGAGCAGTTCTTC.

This clonotype was seen many times. The rearrangement uses TRBV7-9 and TRBJ2-3; D could derive from TRBD1 or TRBD2 (5 bases each). V was clipped by 1 base and J by 4 bases, with 6 bases between them. CDR1 is SEHNR and CDR2 is FQNEAQ in the germline V gene (reference sequence). The CDR3 length is 13 residues. CDR3 bases: TGTGCCAGCAGCTTAGTGGGGGCAGATACGCAGTATTTT. It encodes CASSLVGADTQYF.

CDR3 sequence reads: CASSTIAGTGEKLFF. The CDR3 nucleotides are TGTGCCAGCAGCACAATTGCCGGGACAGGAGAAAAACTGTTTTTT. This chain links TRBV9 with TRBJ1-4; 8 bases line up with TRBD1. The germline V gene encodes CDR1 SGDLS and CDR2 YYNGEE. The ends lost 4 bases at V and 8 bases at J; junction bases unmatched: 10. There are 15 residues in the CDR3.

This clonotype was detected ten times or more. V usage is TRBV5-1 and J usage is TRBJ2-2; weak D call: TRBD2 (5 bases). CDR3 length: 13 residues. Trimming pared 6 bases from V and 2 bases from J, leaving 8 bases between. The germline V gene encodes CDR1 SGHRS and CDR2 YFSETQ. CDR3 nucleotide sequence: TGCGCCAGCAATGAGGGAAACACCGGGGAGCTGTTTTTT. This codes for CASNEGNTGELFF. Using reference TRBV5-1 and TRBJ2-2 for the parts outside the CDR3, the full variable domain is KAGVTQTPRYLIKTRGQQVTLSCSPISGHRSVSWYQQTPGQGLQFLFEYFSETQRNKGNFPGRFSGRQFSNSRSEMNVSTLELGDSALYLCASNEGNTGELFFGEGSRLTVL.

This clonotype was detected a few times. The chain has TRBV20-1 and TRBJ1-3; no reliable D call. The CDR3 contains 11 residues. Trimming took off 5 bases at V and 8 bases at J, with 10 bases between the two ends. The V gene's germline CDR1 is DFQATT and CDR2 SNEGSKA (reference sequence). CDR3 amino acids: CSAPNGDTIYF. DNA for the CDR3: TGCAGTGCTCCGAACGGGGACACCATATATTTT.

There are a few counts of this clonotype. The chain joins TRBV12-3 or TRBV12-4 to TRBJ1-2; 7 nucleotides line up with TRBD1. CDR3 length: 13 residues. Unmatched junction bases numbered 6, after V lost 6 bases and J lost 5 bases. In nucleotides, the CDR3 is TGTGCCAGCAGCAGGGACAGACTGTATGGCTACACCTTC. Its protein product is CASSRDRLYGYTF.

CDR3 bases: TGTGCCAGCAGCTTAGCACTAGCGGTTGAAACGCAGTATTTT. Translating gives CASSLALAVETQYF. This chain connects TRBV7-9 to TRBJ2-3; 8 bases match TRBD2. This CDR3 is 14 amino acids long. The J segment lost 9 bases and the V segment lost 0 bases, leaving 5 bases of the junction unmatched. Germline CDR1 reads SEHNR; CDR2 reads FQNEAQ (reference sequence).

This clonotype was seen only a few times. The chain links TRBV7-8 to TRBJ1-4; D perhaps matches TRBD1 (5 bases). Trimming took 9 bases from V and 8 from J, leaving 19 bases between them. Looked up from germline, CDR1 is SGHVS and CDR2 is FQNEAQ. The CDR3 length is 14 residues. The CDR3 loop is CASCASRVNEKLFF. The CDR3, as DNA: TGTGCCAGTTGTGCATCCAGGGTGAACGAAAAACTGTTTTTT.